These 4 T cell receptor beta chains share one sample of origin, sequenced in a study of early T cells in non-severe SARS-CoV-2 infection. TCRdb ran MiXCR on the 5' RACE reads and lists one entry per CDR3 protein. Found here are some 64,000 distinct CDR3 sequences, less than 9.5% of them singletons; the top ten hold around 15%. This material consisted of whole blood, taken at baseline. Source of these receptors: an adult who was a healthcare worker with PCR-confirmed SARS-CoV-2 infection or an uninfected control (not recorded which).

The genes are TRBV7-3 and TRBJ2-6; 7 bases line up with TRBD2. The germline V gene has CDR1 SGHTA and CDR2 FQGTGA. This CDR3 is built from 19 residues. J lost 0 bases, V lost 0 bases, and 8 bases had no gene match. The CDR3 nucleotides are TGTGCCAGCAGCTTAACGGGAGGGCTCAAAAACTCTGGGGCCAACGTCCTGACTTTC. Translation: CASSLTGGLKNSGANVLTF.

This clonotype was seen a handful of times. The chain's CDR3 is CASSFWQGITDTQYF. Here the CDR3 DNA reads TGTGCCAGCAGTTTTTGGCAGGGCATCACAGATACGCAGTATTTT. The J gene is TRBJ2-3, the V gene TRBV12-3 or TRBV12-4; D is perhaps TRBD1 (5 bases). V was trimmed by 3 bases and J by 2 bases, leaving 12 bases between them. The CDR3 covers 15 residues.

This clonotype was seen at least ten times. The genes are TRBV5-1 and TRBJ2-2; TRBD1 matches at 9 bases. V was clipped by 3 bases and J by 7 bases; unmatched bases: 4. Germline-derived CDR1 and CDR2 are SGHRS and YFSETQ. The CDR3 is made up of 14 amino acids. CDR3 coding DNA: TGCGCCAGCAGCTATACAGGGGGCGGCGGGGAGCTGTTTTTT. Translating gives CASSYTGGGGELFF.

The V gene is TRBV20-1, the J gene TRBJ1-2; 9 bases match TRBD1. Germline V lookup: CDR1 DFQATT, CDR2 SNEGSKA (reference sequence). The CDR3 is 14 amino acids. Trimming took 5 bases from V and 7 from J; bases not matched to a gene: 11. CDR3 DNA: TGCAGTGCTTTTCCGGGACAGGGAACCTCTGGCTACACCTTC. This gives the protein CSAFPGQGTSGYTF.